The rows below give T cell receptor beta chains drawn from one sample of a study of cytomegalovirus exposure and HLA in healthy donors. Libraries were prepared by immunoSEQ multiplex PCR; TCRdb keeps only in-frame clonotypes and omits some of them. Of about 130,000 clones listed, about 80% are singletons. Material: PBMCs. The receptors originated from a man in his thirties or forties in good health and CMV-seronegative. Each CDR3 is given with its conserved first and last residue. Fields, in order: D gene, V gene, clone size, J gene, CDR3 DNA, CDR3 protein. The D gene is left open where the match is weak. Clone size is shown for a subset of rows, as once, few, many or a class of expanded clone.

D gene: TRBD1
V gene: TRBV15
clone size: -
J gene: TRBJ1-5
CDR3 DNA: TGTGCCACCAGCAGAGTCCTCACAGGGGGTGTTCTTCCCCAGCATTTT
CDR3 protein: CATSRVLTGGVLPQHF

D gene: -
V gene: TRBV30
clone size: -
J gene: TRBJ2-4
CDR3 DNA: -
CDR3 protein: CAWGTGTAGLVNF

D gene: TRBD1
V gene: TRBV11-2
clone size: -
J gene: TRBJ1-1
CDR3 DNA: TGTGCCAGCAGTCGAATGGGACAGCTTAACACTGAAGCTTTCTTT
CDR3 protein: CASSRMGQLNTEAFF

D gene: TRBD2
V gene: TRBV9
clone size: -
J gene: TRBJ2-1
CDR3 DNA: TGTGCCAGCAGCACTAGCGGGAATGTCAATGAGCAGTTCTTC
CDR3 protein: CASSTSGNVNEQFF

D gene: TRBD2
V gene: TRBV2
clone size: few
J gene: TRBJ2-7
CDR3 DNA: TGTGCCAGCGGACTAGCGGGAGGGAACGAGCAGTACTTC
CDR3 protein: CASGLAGGNEQYF

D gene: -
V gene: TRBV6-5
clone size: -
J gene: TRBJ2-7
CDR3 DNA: TGTGCCAGCAGTTATACAGGGAACCAGGGCTACGAGCAGTACTTC
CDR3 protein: CASSYTGNQGYEQYF

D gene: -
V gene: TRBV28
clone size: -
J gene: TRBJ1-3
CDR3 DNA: TGTGCCAGCAGTTTTCAGGGTTTTGGAAACACCATATATTTT
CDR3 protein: CASSFQGFGNTIYF

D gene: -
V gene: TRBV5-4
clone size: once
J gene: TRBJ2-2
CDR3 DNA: TGTGCCAGCAGCACCTGGTTAAGGGGCGGCGGGGAGCTGTTTTTT
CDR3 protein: CASSTWLRGGGELFF

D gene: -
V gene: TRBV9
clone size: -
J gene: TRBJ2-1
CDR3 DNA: TGTGCCAGCAGCGTAGGGGCGTCCCCTTCGTACAATGAGCAGTTCTTC
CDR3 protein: CASSVGASPSYNEQFF

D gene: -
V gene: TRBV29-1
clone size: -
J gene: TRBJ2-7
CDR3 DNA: TGCAGCGCCGACTGGCGGGAAGGTACCTACGAGCAGTACTTC
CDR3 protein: CSADWREGTYEQYF

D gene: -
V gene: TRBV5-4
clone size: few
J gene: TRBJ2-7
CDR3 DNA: TGTGCCAGCAGCCCCCAAACAGGGAGCTCCTACGAGCAGTACTTC
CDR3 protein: CASSPQTGSSYEQYF

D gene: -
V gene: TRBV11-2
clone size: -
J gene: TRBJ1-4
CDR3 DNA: TGTGCCAGCAGCTTAGCACTAACTAATGAAAAACTGTTTTTT
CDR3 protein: CASSLALTNEKLFF

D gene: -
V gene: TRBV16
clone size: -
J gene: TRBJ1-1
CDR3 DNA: TGTGCCAGCAGCCCCCCGCGGGGCACGAGCACTGAAGCTTTCTTT
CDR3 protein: CASSPPRGTSTEAFF

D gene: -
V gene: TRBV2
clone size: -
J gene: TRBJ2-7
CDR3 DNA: TGTGCCAGTATGAGGGCCGGCGAGCAGTACTTC
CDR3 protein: CASMRAGEQYF

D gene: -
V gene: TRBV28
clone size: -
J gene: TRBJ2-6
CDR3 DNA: TGTGCCAGTTCAACCAACTCCGCTGGGGCCAACGTCCTGACTTTC
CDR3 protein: CASSTNSAGANVLTF

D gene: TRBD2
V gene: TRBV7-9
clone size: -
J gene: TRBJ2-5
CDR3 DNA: TGTGCCAGCTTTTCCCGAGGGGCTAGCGGTGAAGAGACCCAGTACTTC
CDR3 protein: CASFSRGASGEETQYF

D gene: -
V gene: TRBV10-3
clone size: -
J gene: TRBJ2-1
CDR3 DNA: TGTGCCATCAAAAGTTCTGGTACTTCCCGCTCCTACAATGAGCAGTTCTTC
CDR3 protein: CAIKSSGTSRSYNEQFF

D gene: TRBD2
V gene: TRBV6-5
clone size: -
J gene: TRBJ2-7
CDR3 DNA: TGTGCCAGCAGTTCCGGGGGGGGCCGGGTTACCAACGAGCAGTACTTC
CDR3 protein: CASSSGGGRVTNEQYF

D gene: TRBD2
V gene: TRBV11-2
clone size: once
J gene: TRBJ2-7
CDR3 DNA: TGTGCCAGCAGCTTCGTAGCGGGAGCGCTCTACGAGCAGTACTTC
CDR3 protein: CASSFVAGALYEQYF

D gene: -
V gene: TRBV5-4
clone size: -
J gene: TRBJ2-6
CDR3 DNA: TGTGCCAGCAGCTCCCGCTCTGGGGCCAACGTCCTGACTTTC
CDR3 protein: CASSSRSGANVLTF

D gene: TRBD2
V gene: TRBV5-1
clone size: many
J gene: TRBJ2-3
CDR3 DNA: TGCGCCAGCAGCTTGGAGAGGCAGAATCGGGGGGGGTTGCAGTATTTT
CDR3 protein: CASSLERQNRGGLQYF

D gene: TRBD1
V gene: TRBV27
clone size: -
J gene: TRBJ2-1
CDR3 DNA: TGTGCCAGCAGTCCTCCAGCCTCCGGGACAGGGGTCGATGAGCAGTTCTTC
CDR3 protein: CASSPPASGTGVDEQFF

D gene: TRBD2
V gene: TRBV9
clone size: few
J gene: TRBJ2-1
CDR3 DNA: TGTGCCAGCAGCGTAGGGGGGACTAGCGGGAACAATGAGCAGTTCTTC
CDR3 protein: CASSVGGTSGNNEQFF

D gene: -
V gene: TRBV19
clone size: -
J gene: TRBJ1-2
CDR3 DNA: TGTGCCAGTAGTATAGAGGCCCAATGGTATGGCTACACCTTC
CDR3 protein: CASSIEAQWYGYTF

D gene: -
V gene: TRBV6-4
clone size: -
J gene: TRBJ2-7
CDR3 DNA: TGTGCCAGCAGTGAGAGGTCAGGGGAACCCTACGAGCAGTACTTC
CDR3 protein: CASSERSGEPYEQYF

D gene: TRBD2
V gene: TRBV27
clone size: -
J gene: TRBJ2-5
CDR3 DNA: TGTGCCAGCAGTTATGGCGGGAGACAAGAGACCCAGTACTTC
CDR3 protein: CASSYGGRQETQYF

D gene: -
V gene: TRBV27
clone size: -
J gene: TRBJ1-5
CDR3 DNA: TGTGCCAGCAGTTTTCAGGGCGGCAATCAGCCCCAGCATTTT
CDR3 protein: CASSFQGGNQPQHF

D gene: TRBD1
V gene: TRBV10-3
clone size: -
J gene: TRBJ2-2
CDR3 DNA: TGTGCCATCAGTGGTACAGGGGGCGAAACCGGGGAGCTGTTTTTT
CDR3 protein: CAISGTGGETGELFF

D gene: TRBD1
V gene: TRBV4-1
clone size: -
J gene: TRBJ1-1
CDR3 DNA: TGCGCCAGCAGCCAAGATCGGGACAGGGGAGCTTTCTTT
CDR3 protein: CASSQDRDRGAFF

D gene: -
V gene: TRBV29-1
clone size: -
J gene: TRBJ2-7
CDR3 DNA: TGCAGCGTTTCTCCGGACAGCTACGAGCAGTACTTC
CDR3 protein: CSVSPDSYEQYF

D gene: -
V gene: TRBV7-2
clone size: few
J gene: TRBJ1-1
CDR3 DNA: TGTGCCAGCAGCCCCAGGGATGAAGCTTTCTTT
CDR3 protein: CASSPRDEAFF

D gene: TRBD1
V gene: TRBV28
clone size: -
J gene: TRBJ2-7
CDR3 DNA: TGTGCCAGCGGGACAGGGGGCAACGAGCAGTACTTC
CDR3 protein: CASGTGGNEQYF

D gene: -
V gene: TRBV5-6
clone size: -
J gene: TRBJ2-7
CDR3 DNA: TGTGCCAGCAGGGCTAGTGGATTGGAGCAGTACTTC
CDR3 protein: CASRASGLEQYF

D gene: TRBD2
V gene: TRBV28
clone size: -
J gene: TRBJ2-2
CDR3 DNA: TGTGCCAGCAGACCCTTAGCGGGCCGGAACACCGGGGAGCTGTTTTTT
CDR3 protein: CASRPLAGRNTGELFF

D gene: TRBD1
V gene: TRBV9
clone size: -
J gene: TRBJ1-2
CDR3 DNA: TGTGCCAGCAGCCCTGGACAGGAGGCCTATGGCTACACCTTC
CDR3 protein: CASSPGQEAYGYTF

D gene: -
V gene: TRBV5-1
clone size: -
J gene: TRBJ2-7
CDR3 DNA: TGCGCCAGCAGCTTGGCCGGGGGTGTCTACGAGCAGTACTTC
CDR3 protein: CASSLAGGVYEQYF

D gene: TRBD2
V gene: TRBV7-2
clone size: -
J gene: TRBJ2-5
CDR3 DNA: TGTGCCAGCAGCTTAGGCGGGAGGGGGGAGACCCAGTACTTC
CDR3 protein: CASSLGGRGETQYF

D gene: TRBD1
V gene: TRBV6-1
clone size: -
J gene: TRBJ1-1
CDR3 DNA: TGTGCCAGCAGTGAGACAGGGTCTGTCAGTGAAGCTTTCTTT
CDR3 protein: CASSETGSVSEAFF

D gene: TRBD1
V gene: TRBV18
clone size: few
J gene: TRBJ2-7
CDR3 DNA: TGTGCCAGCTCCCCCGACAGGGCCTACGAGCAGTACTTC
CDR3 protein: CASSPDRAYEQYF

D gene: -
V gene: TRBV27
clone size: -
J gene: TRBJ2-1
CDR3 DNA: TGTGCCAGCAGTTTAATAAGGGCAGGGTACAATGAGCAGTTCTTC
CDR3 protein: CASSLIRAGYNEQFF

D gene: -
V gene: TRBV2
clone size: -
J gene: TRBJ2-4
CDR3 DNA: TGTGCCAGCCGCTTTTCCGGGGAAAACATTCAGTACTTC
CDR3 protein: CASRFSGENIQYF